The 26 T cell receptor beta chains presented below share a single source sample, sequenced in a study of T cell responses to AZD1222 COVID-19 vaccine. Sequencing used immunoSEQ multiplex PCR; TCRdb keeps in-frame clones, though not all of them. The table includes over 95,000 clones, around 90% detected once. Source: peripheral blood, taken on day 0 of AZD1222 vaccination. Receptors originate from an adult in good health.

This rearrangement joins TRBV7-8 to TRBJ1-1; no reliable D call. The CDR3 runs to 13 residues. V dropped 1 base and J dropped 8 bases, with 11 bases sitting between them. Germline CDR1 is SGHVS and CDR2 is FQNEAQ. CDR3 in amino acids: CASSLVLGLEAFF. DNA of the CDR3: TGTGCCAGCAGCTTAGTGTTAGGGCTGGAAGCTTTCTTT.

The chain carries TRBV19 and TRBJ2-3; 7 nucleotides agree with TRBD1. The germline gives CDR1 LNHDA, CDR2 SQIVND (reference sequence). The V and J ends lost 6 bases and 1 base, in that order; junction bases with no gene match: 1. This CDR3 region has 13 residues. The CDR3 here is CASRGTGTDTQYF. CDR3 sequence (DNA): TGTGCCAGTAGGGGGACAGGCACAGATACGCAGTATTTT. The full variable domain, rest sourced from reference TRBV19 and TRBJ2-3, is DGGITQSPKYLFRKEGQNVTLSCEQNLNHDAMYWYRQDPGQGLRLIYYSQIVNDFQKGDIAEGYSVSREKKESFPLTVTSAQKNPTAFYLCASRGTGTDTQYFGPGTRLTVL.

The chain carries TRBV27 and TRBJ2-1, with 8 bases matching TRBD2. The CDR3 covers 17 residues. The germline V gene has CDR1 MNHEY and CDR2 SMNVEV (reference sequence). J was trimmed by 8 bases and V by 7 bases; bases with no gene match: 19. For the CDR3, the DNA is TGTGCCAGCACCCTCCTAACAGCGGGAGCGGATCGGGATGAGCAGTTCTTC. This translates into CASTLLTAGADRDEQFF.

This clone occurred a few times. The rearrangement uses TRBV18 and TRBJ1-2, with D possibly TRBD1 on 5 matching bases. V lost 3 bases to trimming and J lost 6 bases, with 14 bases between them. CDR1 KGHSH and CDR2 LQKENI come from the germline V gene. The CDR3 runs to 14 residues. Here the CDR3 reads CASSPEGLSNGYTF. For the CDR3, the DNA is TGTGCCAGCTCACCTGAGGGGCTTTCTAATGGCTACACCTTC.

The V and J genes are TRBV9 and TRBJ2-1, with 12 bases matching TRBD2. Germline CDR1 and CDR2: SGDLS and YYNGEE. V gave up 3 bases and J gave up 4 bases; unmatched junction bases: 2. The CDR3 extends over 15 amino acids. The CDR3 DNA reads TGTGCCAGCAGCGCGGGACTAGCGGGTTACAATGAGCAGTTCTTC. It specifies CASSAGLAGYNEQFF.

The V call is TRBV5-8, the J call TRBJ2-3; D is possibly TRBD1 or TRBD2 (5 bases each). V lost 0 bases and J 0 bases, leaving 11 bases between the germline ends. The CDR3 runs to 16 residues. Germline V gene sequence: CDR1 SGHTS, CDR2 YDEGEE. The CDR3 DNA follows: TGTGCCAGCAGCTTGGCCTTGGGACCGAGCACAGATACGCAGTATTTT. Its translation: CASSLALGPSTDTQYF.

The chain has TRBV18 and TRBJ2-3; perhaps TRBD2 as D (6 bases). Deletions cut 2 bases from V and 0 bases from J, with 12 bases between. This CDR3 is 16 amino acids long. Looked up from germline, CDR1 is KGHSH and CDR2 is LQKENI. CDR3 sequence reads: CASSPGGTDSTDTQYF. CDR3 DNA: TGTGCCAGCTCACCAGGGGGGACCGATAGCACAGATACGCAGTATTTT.

This chain connects TRBV7-2 to TRBJ1-1; D ambiguous. The V gene's germline CDR1 is SGHTA and CDR2 FQGNSA. This CDR3 contains 12 residues. Between the trimmed V and J ends, which lost 4 bases and 5 bases, there was a span of 8 bases. For the CDR3, the DNA is TGTGCCAGCAGCTACTATCAGACTGAAGCTTTCTTT. As protein: CASSYYQTEAFF.

This clone was seen just once. The chain couples TRBV7-2 to TRBJ1-2; the match to TRBD1 covers 8 bases. This CDR3 is built from 14 residues. Trimming removed 2 bases from V and 12 bases from J; junction bases left unmatched: 11. Germline V gives CDR1 SGHTA, CDR2 FQGNSA. The CDR3 DNA sequence: TGTGCCAGCAGCTTAAGGCCCCGGACAGGGCGGGACACCTTC. It yields the protein CASSLRPRTGRDTF.

The chain carries TRBV7-6 and TRBJ2-7; D perhaps matches TRBD1 (5 bases). This CDR3 is 13 amino acids long. Per germline, CDR1 SGHVS and CDR2 FNYEAQ. V gave up 1 base and J gave up 6 bases, with 10 bases separating them. The CDR3 spells CASSLGLGLEQYF. CDR3 sequence (DNA): TGTGCCAGCAGCTTAGGGTTGGGGCTCGAGCAGTACTTC. Looking up the rest from reference TRBV7-6 and TRBJ2-7 gives the full variable domain: GAGVSQSPRYKVTKRGQDVALRCDPISGHVSLYWYRQALGQGPEFLTYFNYEAQQDKSGLPNDRFSAERPEGSISTLTIQRTEQRDSAMYRCASSLGLGLEQYFGPGTRLTVT.

J is TRBJ2-5 and V is TRBV7-2; 11 bases agree with TRBD2. V shed 5 bases and J 1 base; nucleotides not matched to a gene: 6. The CDR3 spans 16 residues. The germline gives CDR1 SGHTA, CDR2 FQGNSA. CDR3 sequence (DNA): TGTGCCAGCAGCCCCCGGACTAGCGGGCTCCAAGAGACCCAGTACTTC. Its protein product is CASSPRTSGLQETQYF.

This rearrangement joins TRBV4-1 to TRBJ1-5; tentatively, D is TRBD1 (6 bases). The CDR3 consists of 18 residues. The V gene's germline CDR1 is MGHRA and CDR2 YSYEKL. Deletions cut 3 bases from V and 7 bases from J, with 25 bases between. This CDR3 is CASSQQASGHLLGQPQHF. DNA of the CDR3: TGCGCCAGCAGCCAGCAAGCCTCGGGACACCTTCTTGGGCAGCCCCAGCATTTT.

V gene TRBV6-5 combines with J gene TRBJ1-1; D is perhaps TRBD1 (6 bases). V was shortened by 8 bases and J by 3 bases, with 19 bases between the two germline ends. Germline CDR1 reads MNHEY; CDR2 reads SVGAGI. There are 15 residues in the CDR3. This CDR3 is CASSRDTGRHTEAFF. The CDR3 nucleotides read TGTGCCAGCTCAAGGGATACAGGGCGACACACTGAAGCTTTCTTT.

V is TRBV7-6 and J is TRBJ2-6; unclear D gene. This CDR3 has 14 amino acids. Trimming took 1 base from V and 3 from J, leaving 4 bases between them. CDR1 is SGHVS, CDR2 FNYEAQ, per germline. The CDR3 loop is CASSLGFGANVLTF. CDR3 sequence (DNA): TGTGCCAGCAGCTTAGGGTTTGGGGCCAACGTCCTGACTTTC.

CDR3 coding DNA: TGTGCCAGCAGCTCCCTTCGGGACAAAGGCAATGAGCAGTTCTTC. It yields the protein CASSSLRDKGNEQFF. The chain carries TRBV7-9 and TRBJ2-1; weak D call: TRBD1 (6 bases). The CDR3 covers 15 residues. Germline CDR1 and CDR2: SEHNR and FQNEAQ (reference sequence). Trimming took off 4 bases at V and 6 bases at J, with 16 bases between the two ends.

V gene TRBV6-5 combines with J gene TRBJ1-6; unclear D gene. CDR1 and CDR2 (germline): MNHEY, SVGAGI. The CDR3 contains 15 residues. Trimming took off 7 bases at V and 0 bases at J, with 10 bases between the two ends. CDR3 loop: CASTRTDSYNSPLHF. The CDR3 nucleotides are TGTGCCAGCACCCGGACTGACTCCTATAATTCACCCCTCCACTTT.

The chain couples TRBV7-9 to TRBJ2-1, with no clear D. The CDR3 covers 15 residues. Germline assignment: CDR1 SEHNR and CDR2 FQNEAQ (reference sequence). The V gene lost 0 bases and the J gene lost 7 bases, with 13 bases spanning the gap. The CDR3: CASSLALSPRNEQFF. In DNA form, the CDR3 reads TGTGCCAGCAGCTTAGCGTTGTCCCCTCGAAATGAGCAGTTCTTC.

This clone appeared once. The chain recombines TRBV7-6 with TRBJ2-1; 8 bases match TRBD1. V was pared by 5 bases and J by 0 bases, with 15 bases of the junction left unmatched. Germline V gene lookup returns CDR1 SGHVS and CDR2 FNYEAQ. The CDR3 sequence is 19 residues long. DNA of the CDR3: TGTGCCAGCAGCCTAAGTGGGGGGACAGGAATGACCTCCTACAATGAGCAGTTCTTC. Translating gives CASSLSGGTGMTSYNEQFF.

The chain uses TRBV15 and TRBJ1-1; 8 nucleotides align to TRBD1. There are 17 residues in the CDR3. V lost 0 bases, J lost 2 bases, and 8 bases stayed unmatched. From germline, CDR1 is LNHNV and CDR2 YYDKDF (reference sequence). The CDR3 protein is CATSRDRGPRVNTEAFF. Here the CDR3 DNA reads TGTGCCACCAGCAGAGACAGGGGGCCTAGGGTAAACACTGAAGCTTTCTTT.

The chain is built from TRBV24-1 and TRBJ2-3, with D perhaps matching TRBD1 or TRBD2 (5 bases each). Germline V gene data show CDR1 as KGHDR and CDR2 as SFDVKD. This CDR3 has 17 residues. Trimming left V 2 bases short and J 0 bases short, with 14 bases between. CDR3 loop: CATSDSPPGRSTDTQYF. The CDR3 DNA follows: TGTGCCACCAGTGATTCGCCACCGGGACGGAGCACAGATACGCAGTATTTT.

This chain links TRBV30 with TRBJ1-1; 11 positions agree with TRBD1. Germline CDR1 and CDR2: GTSNPN and SVGIG (reference sequence). V lost 0 bases, J lost 5 bases, and 11 bases stayed unmatched. The CDR3 covers 17 residues. CDR3 DNA sequence: TGTGCCTGGAGTGTGAGGACAGGGGGCTTGGTATATACTGAAGCTTTCTTT. Amino acid sequence: CAWSVRTGGLVYTEAFF.

The J gene is TRBJ1-2, the V gene TRBV12-3 or TRBV12-4; maybe TRBD1 (6 bases). Deletions cut 0 bases from V and 11 bases from J, with 7 bases between. The CDR3 spans 11 residues. CDR3 bases: TGTGCCAGCAGTTTAGCAGGGGGGTACACCTTC. Protein product: CASSLAGGYTF.

This clone was counted only a few times. V is TRBV6-5 and J is TRBJ2-7; D remains unclear. This CDR3 is 14 amino acids long. V was shortened by 0 bases and J by 5 bases, with 11 bases between the two germline ends. Germline V lookup: CDR1 MNHEY, CDR2 SVGAGI. The CDR3 reads CASSYSGRAHEQYF. Here the CDR3 DNA reads TGTGCCAGCAGTTACTCTGGACGGGCCCACGAGCAGTACTTC.

The rearrangement links TRBV7-2 to TRBJ2-5, with D maybe TRBD1 (6 bases). V was shortened by 5 bases and J by 7 bases, with 29 bases between the two germline ends. The CDR3 is made up of 18 amino acids. CDR1 and CDR2 from the germline V gene are SGHTA and FQGNSA. This chain's CDR3 is CASSPGLLARQIGGTQYF. The CDR3 DNA is TGTGCCAGCAGCCCAGGACTCCTGGCCAGGCAAATAGGGGGGACCCAGTACTTC.

On this clone itself: This CDR3 is also generated by other DNA sequences in the sample. J is TRBJ1-5 and V is TRBV3-1 (or the pseudogene TRBV3-2); D call uncertain. This CDR3 spans 13 amino acids. V shed 1 base and J shed 2 bases, with 3 bases lying between them. Germline assignment: CDR1 LGHDT and CDR2 YNNKEL (reference sequence). The CDR3 bases are TGTGCCAGCAGCCAAGGGGGCAATCAGCCCCAGCATTTT. Protein sequence: CASSQGGNQPQHF.

The genes are TRBV13 and TRBJ1-4, with 7 bases matching TRBD1. The germline V gene encodes CDR1 PRHDT and CDR2 FYEKMQ (reference sequence). This CDR3 spans 13 amino acids. The V and J ends lost 1 base and 7 bases, in that order; junction bases with no gene match: 0. CDR3 sequence reads: CASSLDRGEKLFF. The DNA of the CDR3 is TGTGCCAGCAGCTTAGACAGGGGTGAAAAACTGTTTTTT.